The 23 T cell receptor beta chains listed next were all sequenced from one sample in a study of neoadjuvant anti-PD-1 for oral cavity cancer. This table comes from immunoSEQ multiplex PCR, and its TCRdb copy is limited to in-frame clones, with some not included. The table records approximately 72,000 clones, about four fifths of them present only once. Here the sequenced sample was PBMCs, taken before nivolumab (anti-PD-1) treatment. The receptors originated from a person aged 35-80 years with oral cavity squamous cell carcinoma.

The chain is built from TRBV30 and TRBJ2-5, with D possibly being TRBD1 (5 bases). Germline V CDR1 and CDR2: GTSNPN, SVGIG (reference sequence). V was cut by 2 bases and J by 5 bases, with 9 bases left in between. The CDR3 is 12 amino acids. The CDR3 reads CAWSIRAETQYF. The CDR3 DNA sequence: TGTGCCTGGAGTATCAGGGCGGAGACCCAGTACTTC. Looking up the rest from reference TRBV30 and TRBJ2-5 gives the full variable domain: SQTIHQWPATLVQPVGSPLSLECTVEGTSNPNLYWYRQAAGRGLQLLFYSVGIGQISSEVPQNLSASRPQDRQFILSSKKLLLSDSGFYLCAWSIRAETQYFGPGTRLLVL.

The J gene is TRBJ2-2, the V gene TRBV9, with TRBD2 matching over 13 bases. The CDR3 loop spans 15 amino acids. Unmatched junction bases numbered 6, after V lost 0 bases and J lost 13 bases. CDR1 is SGDLS and CDR2 is YYNGEE in the germline V gene. This CDR3 is CASSVEGLAGVGLFF. In nucleotides, the CDR3 is TGTGCCAGCAGCGTAGAAGGACTAGCGGGAGTGGGGCTGTTTTTT.

The rearrangement links TRBV7-9 to TRBJ2-3, with 11 nucleotides matching TRBD2. Unmatched junction bases numbered 3, after V lost 4 bases and J lost 0 bases. The CDR3 covers 16 residues. Germline assignment: CDR1 SEHNR and CDR2 FQNEAQ (reference sequence). The CDR3 region has the DNA TGTGCCAGCAGCTGGGGACTAGCGGCAAGCACAGATACGCAGTATTTT. Amino acid sequence: CASSWGLAASTDTQYF.

The rearrangement joins TRBV6-1 to TRBJ1-1; no firm D call. The CDR3 contains 11 residues. Trimming shortened V by 5 bases and J by 8 bases, and 9 bases separated the two germline ends. The germline gives CDR1 MNHNS, CDR2 SASEGT. The CDR3 protein is CASSSWREAFF. The DNA for the CDR3 is TGTGCCAGCAGTTCGTGGCGGGAAGCTTTCTTT.

This clone has a single count. This sequence joins TRBV27 and TRBJ1-1, with TRBD1 identical over 8 bases. Trimming at V came to 4 bases and at J to 0 bases, leaving 7 bases not matched to a gene. CDR1 and CDR2 (germline): MNHEY, SMNVEV (reference sequence). The CDR3 loop spans 16 amino acids. The DNA of the CDR3 is TGTGCCAGCAGTTCCCAGGGGGCGCGGGTGAACACTGAAGCTTTCTTT. Protein product: CASSSQGARVNTEAFF.

This clone was seen only a few times. The rearrangement joins TRBV6-1 to TRBJ2-1; 10 positions agree with TRBD1. This CDR3 region has 12 residues. With 4 bases clipped from V and 15 bases from J, the junction kept 6 bases outside the gene matches. Germline CDR1 reads MNHNS; CDR2 reads SASEGT. The CDR3 is CASSGGDRGRFF. The CDR3 DNA sequence: TGTGCCAGCAGTGGGGGGGACAGGGGAAGGTTCTTC.

As DNA, the CDR3 is TGTGCCAGCAGGAACCCCGCGGGGGGGGGAGCTAACTATGGCTACACCTTC. It yields the protein CASRNPAGGGANYGYTF. This rearrangement joins TRBV28 to TRBJ1-2, with D maybe TRBD1 (5 bases). Germline V gene lookup returns CDR1 MDHEN and CDR2 SYDVKM. V was pared by 6 bases and J by 0 bases, with 20 bases between. The CDR3 spans 17 residues.

The rearrangement joins TRBV7-2 to TRBJ2-3, with TRBD1 matching over 9 bases. The CDR3 is 16 residues long. Germline V gene data show CDR1 as SGHTA and CDR2 as FQGNSA. The ends lost 5 bases at V and 3 bases at J; junction bases unmatched: 9. CDR3 bases: TGTGCCAGCAGCGTGGGACAGGGAATTAAGACAGATACGCAGTATTTT. This encodes CASSVGQGIKTDTQYF. The variable domain in full, with the rest retrieved from reference TRBV7-2 and TRBJ2-3, is GAGVSQSPSNKVTEKGKDVELRCDPISGHTALYWYRQSLGQGLEFLIYFQGNSAPDKSGLPSDRFSAERTGGSVSTLTIQRTQQEDSAVYLCASSVGQGIKTDTQYFGPGTRLTVL.

The V gene is TRBV19, the J gene TRBJ1-5; D possibly corresponds to TRBD1 (5 bases). Germline V CDR1 and CDR2: LNHDA, SQIVND (reference sequence). This CDR3 is 15 amino acids long. The V end lost 6 bases, the J end lost 5 bases, and 17 bases lay between the germline ends. CDR3 protein: CASRLRDSGYQPQHF. DNA of the CDR3: TGTGCCAGTAGACTCAGGGACTCCGGGTATCAGCCCCAGCATTTT. The variable domain in full, completed from reference TRBV19 and TRBJ1-5, reads DGGITQSPKYLFRKEGQNVTLSCEQNLNHDAMYWYRQDPGQGLRLIYYSQIVNDFQKGDIAEGYSVSREKKESFPLTVTSAQKNPTAFYLCASRLRDSGYQPQHFGDGTRLSIL.

This clone was counted only a few times. The chain joins TRBV6-6 to TRBJ2-7, with D possibly matching TRBD2 (7 bases). The CDR3 is 14 amino acids. CDR1 is MNHNY, CDR2 SVGAGI, per germline (reference sequence). Deletions cut 4 bases from V and 7 bases from J, with 17 bases between. The CDR3 here is CASSSGAGVGEQYF. The CDR3 DNA is TGTGCCAGCAGTTCAGGGGCGGGAGTGGGGGAGCAGTACTTC.

This clone was recorded only once. The V gene is TRBV18, the J gene TRBJ2-1; D not certain. The V gene's germline CDR1 is KGHSH and CDR2 LQKENI. V lost 3 bases and J lost 7, with 7 bases in between. The CDR3 is 12 residues long. The chain's CDR3 is CASSPEGNEQFF. The CDR3 coding sequence is TGTGCCAGCTCACCTGAAGGGAATGAGCAGTTCTTC. Complete variable domain (other parts from reference TRBV18 and TRBJ2-1): NAGVMQNPRHLVRRRGQEARLRCSPMKGHSHVYWYRQLPEEGLKFMVYLQKENIIDESGMPKERFSAEFPKEGPSILRIQQVVRGDSAAYFCASSPEGNEQFFGPGTRLTVL.

The CDR3 nucleotides read TGTGCCAGCAGGCCCCCCGGGACTAGCGGGAGCAATGAGCAGTTCTTC. Its translation: CASRPPGTSGSNEQFF. The gene calls are TRBV14 and TRBJ2-1; 14 positions agree with TRBD2. CDR3 size: 16 residues. CDR1 is SGHDN, CDR2 FVKESK, per germline. With 6 bases clipped from V and 6 bases from J, the junction kept 7 bases outside the gene matches.

V and J are TRBV19 and TRBJ1-2; D is uncertain. Per the germline V gene, CDR1 is LNHDA and CDR2 is SQIVND (reference sequence). V lost 6 bases to trimming and J lost 0 bases, with 14 bases between them. The CDR3 is 15 amino acids. CDR3 nucleotides: TGTGCCAGTAGCATTTTAAGCCACACTAACTATGGCTACACCTTC. Translation gives CASSILSHTNYGYTF.

The chain carries TRBV6-1 and TRBJ2-5; D perhaps matches TRBD1 (8 bases). V shed 5 bases and J shed 2 bases, with 12 bases lying between them. CDR1 is MNHNS, CDR2 SASEGT, per germline. The CDR3 runs 14 residues. The CDR3 loop reads CASSTGGAQETQYF. In nucleotides, the CDR3 is TGTGCCAGCAGTACAGGGGGGGCTCAAGAGACCCAGTACTTC.

The chain uses TRBV19 and TRBJ2-3, with no clear D. Per the germline V gene, CDR1 is LNHDA and CDR2 is SQIVND (reference sequence). The V and J ends lost 4 bases and 4 bases respectively, with 9 bases between them. CDR3 size: 13 residues. The DNA for the CDR3 is TGTGCCAGTAGTAGGTCACGAGCAGATACGCAGTATTTT. It translates to CASSRSRADTQYF. The entire variable domain, with the rest obtained from reference TRBV19 and TRBJ2-3, is as follows: DGGITQSPKYLFRKEGQNVTLSCEQNLNHDAMYWYRQDPGQGLRLIYYSQIVNDFQKGDIAEGYSVSREKKESFPLTVTSAQKNPTAFYLCASSRSRADTQYFGPGTRLTVL.

The chain combines TRBV19 with TRBJ1-5; TRBD1 might be the D (5 bases). V gave up 2 bases and J gave up 3 bases, with 14 bases separating them. Germline values: CDR1 LNHDA, CDR2 SQIVND (reference sequence). The CDR3 is made up of 16 amino acids. The CDR3 region is CASSIKAGRPNQPQHF. DNA for the CDR3: TGTGCCAGTAGTATAAAGGCAGGGCGTCCCAATCAGCCCCAGCATTTT.

This clone was detected only once. This sequence joins TRBV19 and TRBJ1-4; no reliable D call. The germline V gene encodes CDR1 LNHDA and CDR2 SQIVND (reference sequence). The CDR3 has 14 amino acids. V lost 3 bases to trimming and J lost 4 bases, with 9 bases between them. The CDR3 coding sequence is TGTGCCAGTAGTATGCAACAGATTAATGAAAAACTGTTTTTT. It yields the protein CASSMQQINEKLFF.

The chain links TRBV4-2 to TRBJ2-3; D tentatively reads TRBD1 or TRBD2 (5 bases each). The CDR3 is 11 amino acids. Germline V gene sequence: CDR1 LGHNA, CDR2 YNFKEQ. Between the trimmed V and J ends, which lost 8 bases and 2 bases, there was a span of 5 bases. The CDR3: CASGTTDTQYF. CDR3 DNA: TGTGCCAGCGGGACCACAGATACGCAGTATTTT.

V is TRBV7-2 and J is TRBJ2-1; D unresolved. With 1 base removed from V and 8 bases from J, the gap between germline ends came to 9 bases. The CDR3 loop spans 13 amino acids. Germline V lookup: CDR1 SGHTA, CDR2 FQGNSA. This CDR3 reads CASSLGGGDEQFF. CDR3 bases: TGTGCCAGCAGCTTAGGAGGCGGCGATGAGCAGTTCTTC.

The chain recombines TRBV19 with TRBJ2-7; 9 nucleotides match TRBD1. The CDR3 sequence is 15 residues long. CDR1 is LNHDA, CDR2 SQIVND, per germline (reference sequence). J was trimmed by 3 bases and V by 5 bases; bases with no gene match: 8. As DNA, the CDR3 is TGTGCCAGTAGTTCCCCGGGACAGGGTATCTACGAGCAGTACTTC. It is translated as CASSSPGQGIYEQYF.

This clone appeared a few times. The rearrangement joins TRBV5-1 to TRBJ2-1, with D perhaps matching TRBD1 (6 bases). V lost 4 bases and J 0 bases, leaving 14 bases between the germline ends. The germline gives CDR1 SGHRS, CDR2 YFSETQ. The CDR3 loop spans 16 amino acids. CDR3 sequence (DNA): TGCGCCAGCAGCAATGGACAGACCAGCTCCTACAATGAGCAGTTCTTC. This sequence encodes CASSNGQTSSYNEQFF.

The genes are TRBV28 and TRBJ2-3; D is uncertain. V was cut by 3 bases and J by 0 bases, with 10 bases left in between. This CDR3 is 15 amino acids long. CDR1 and CDR2 (germline): MDHEN, SYDVKM. CDR3 sequence (DNA): TGTGCCAGCAGTTTCCCGCAGGCCAGCACAGATACGCAGTATTTT. As protein: CASSFPQASTDTQYF.

The chain couples TRBV4-1 to TRBJ1-1, with D perhaps TRBD1 (5 bases). The CDR3 is 18 amino acids. Germline CDR1 MGHRA, CDR2 YSYEKL. V was clipped by 5 bases and J by 1 base, with 23 bases between them. The DNA of the CDR3 is TGCGCCAGCAGCTACCACTCCGGGGCTTTCCTTCAGAACACTGAAGCTTTCTTT. Its translation: CASSYHSGAFLQNTEAFF.